Described below is a single T cell receptor beta chain sequence and its context. Its antigen is as yet unknown. The V gene's germline CDR1 is LNHNV and CDR2 YYDKDF (reference sequence). The CDR3 covers 14 residues. This entry is derived from a study of T cells expressing NK-cell markers. TCRdb processed the 5' RACE reads again and assigns one entry to each CDR3 protein, with no DNA. The listing records 500,000 to 600,000 distinct CDR3 sequences. Study-level points and caveats: The share of CD8+ T cells held by dominant NKG2C+ clonotypes was 1.0-7.0% in roughly 6 donors.

Sequenced material: blood T cells: a sorted CD56 or NKG2C T cell subset, CD4+ or CD8+ T cells, or bulk PBMC T cells (not recorded which). The sequence was collected from a man between 18 and 35 years old in good health. The genes are TRBV15 and TRBJ1-3. The CDR3 loop reads CATSRTGFGNTIYF.